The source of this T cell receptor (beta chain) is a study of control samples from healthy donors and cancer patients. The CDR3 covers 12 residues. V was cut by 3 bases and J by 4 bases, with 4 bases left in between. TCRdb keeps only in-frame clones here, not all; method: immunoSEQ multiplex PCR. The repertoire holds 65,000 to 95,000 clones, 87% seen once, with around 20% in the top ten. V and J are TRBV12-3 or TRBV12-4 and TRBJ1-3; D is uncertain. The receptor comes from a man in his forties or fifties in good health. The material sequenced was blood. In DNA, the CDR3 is TGTGCCAGCAGTTTCATCGGAAACACCATATATTTT. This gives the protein CASSFIGNTIYF.